This T cell receptor beta chain is drawn from a study of blood T cell repertoires in COVID-19. Measured with immunoSEQ multiplex PCR; TCRdb has only the in-frame clones, and not every one. The sample has under 200,000 clones, over 80% seen once. The receptor was isolated from a man aged 55 to 70 with COVID-19, enrolled during active disease. The specimen sequenced was peripheral blood.

This CDR3 is CASSLTGPNYGYTF. CDR3 coding DNA: TGTGCCAGCAGCTTGACAGGGCCTAACTATGGCTACACCTTC. The V gene is TRBV13, the J gene TRBJ1-2; 7 bases line up with TRBD1. Germline CDR1 and CDR2: PRHDT and FYEKMQ (reference sequence). With 3 bases clipped from V and 0 bases from J, the junction kept 1 base outside the gene matches. The CDR3 is 14 amino acids.